Each of the 32 T cell receptor beta chains below was sequenced from the same sample in a study of blood T cell repertoires in COVID-19. The protocol was immunoSEQ multiplex PCR, while the TCRdb copy is restricted to in-frame clones and leaves out a portion. The sample records about 160,000 clones, 82% being singletons. Sequences were obtained from peripheral blood. These TCRs come from an elderly woman with active or convalescent COVID-19.

The chain is built from TRBV6-6 and TRBJ2-6; TRBD1 is a possible D gene (6 bases). The CDR3 loop spans 15 amino acids. The germline V gene encodes CDR1 MNHNY and CDR2 SVGAGI (reference sequence). V was shortened by 5 bases and J by 10 bases, with 18 bases between the two germline ends. CDR3 sequence (DNA): TGTGCCAGCAGTAGAACAGGGCTAAGGTCTAACGTCCTGACTTTC. Its translation is CASSRTGLRSNVLTF.

The genes are TRBV11-3 and TRBJ2-5; tentatively, D is TRBD2 (6 bases). Germline-derived CDR1 and CDR2 are SGHNT and YENEEA. V lost 5 bases and J 2 bases, leaving 9 bases between the germline ends. The CDR3 runs to 13 residues. The CDR3 reads CASSRGTQETQYF. The CDR3 bases are TGTGCCAGCAGCCGCGGGACTCAAGAGACCCAGTACTTC.

This clone turned up a few times. The chain carries TRBV5-3 and TRBJ1-2; a weak D match, TRBD1 (6 bases). TRBV5-3 is marked as an open reading frame, function uncertain. The CDR3 totals 14 residues. V was cut by 1 base and J by 8 bases, with 15 bases left in between. CDR3 amino acids: CARSLTMTGAGYTF. The CDR3 coding sequence is TGTGCCAGAAGCTTGACCATGACAGGCGCCGGCTACACCTTC.

The chain joins TRBV12-3 or TRBV12-4 to TRBJ2-5, with 7 bases fitting TRBD2. Trimming removed 4 bases from V and 1 base from J; junction bases left unmatched: 0. CDR3 size: 13 residues. CDR3 DNA sequence: TGTGCCAGCAGTTGGACTAGCCAAGAGACCCAGTACTTC. As protein: CASSWTSQETQYF.

Details on this clone: Other DNA sequences within the sample encode an identical CDR3. The V call is TRBV6-5, the J call TRBJ2-5; tentative D call: TRBD2 (5 bases). Per germline, CDR1 MNHEY and CDR2 SVGAGI. V was cut by 5 bases and J by 4 bases, with 11 bases left in between. The CDR3 consists of 13 residues. The chain's CDR3 is CASSRDRAETQYF. As DNA, the CDR3 is TGTGCCAGCAGTCGGGATAGGGCAGAGACCCAGTACTTC.

The J gene is TRBJ2-2, the V gene TRBV9, with D uncertain. The V end lost 3 bases, the J end lost 2 bases, and 11 bases lay between the germline ends. Germline V gene data show CDR1 as SGDLS and CDR2 as YYNGEE. This CDR3 contains 15 residues. The CDR3 protein is CASSENYFNTGELFF. CDR3 in DNA: TGTGCCAGCAGCGAAAACTACTTCAACACCGGGGAGCTGTTTTTT.

This chain connects TRBV7-9 to TRBJ2-5, with D possibly being TRBD1 (7 bases). This CDR3 contains 14 residues. From germline, CDR1 is SEHNR and CDR2 FQNEAQ (reference sequence). V was clipped by 9 bases and J by 2 bases, with 16 bases between them. The CDR3 loop reads CASGGDSGQETQYF. The CDR3 nucleotides read TGTGCCAGTGGAGGGGACAGTGGACAAGAGACCCAGTACTTC.

The chain is built from TRBV10-2 and TRBJ1-1, with a possible D match to TRBD1 (6 bases). Germline V CDR1 and CDR2: WSHSY, SAAADI. The CDR3 extends over 14 amino acids. V was cut by 3 bases and J by 1 base, with 9 bases left in between. The CDR3, as DNA: TGCGCCAGCAGTGACGGCAGGGGGAACACTGAAGCTTTCTTT. Its protein product is CASSDGRGNTEAFF.

The chain employs TRBV7-9 and TRBJ2-7, with D tentatively TRBD1 (6 bases). Trimming shortened V by 1 base and J by 0 bases, and 10 bases separated the two germline ends. Germline V gene lookup returns CDR1 SEHNR and CDR2 FQNEAQ (reference sequence). CDR3 length: 15 amino acids. CDR3 DNA: TGTGCCAGCAGCTTAGGGGCGACAGGCTCCTACGAGCAGTACTTC. Its protein product is CASSLGATGSYEQYF.

The chain has TRBV30 and TRBJ1-1; possibly TRBD1 for D (5 bases). The CDR3 runs to 15 residues. Trimming left V 5 bases short and J 1 base short, with 17 bases between. Germline assignment: CDR1 GTSNPN and CDR2 SVGIG (reference sequence). The CDR3 protein is CAWGGLGARNTEAFF. Written as DNA, the CDR3 is TGTGCCTGGGGTGGATTAGGGGCCAGGAACACTGAAGCTTTCTTT.

This clone came up a few times. The V call is TRBV5-4, the J call TRBJ2-2, with TRBD1 matching over 9 bases. This CDR3 has 14 residues. V trimming: 2 bases; J trimming: 8 bases; junction bases outside the gene matches: 4. Germline CDR1 and CDR2: SGHNT and YYREEE (reference sequence). CDR3 bases: TGTGCCAGCAGCTTACAGGGGGCGCTGGGGGAGCTGTTTTTT. Translating gives CASSLQGALGELFF.

The chain carries TRBV30 and TRBJ1-3, with a weak D call TRBD1 (6 bases). V lost 3 bases and J lost 5, with 11 bases in between. Germline V gene lookup returns CDR1 GTSNPN and CDR2 SVGIG (reference sequence). This CDR3 is 13 amino acids long. Written as DNA, the CDR3 is TGTGCCTGGAGGACGGGACAAAGAAACACCATATATTTT. It translates to CAWRTGQRNTIYF.

This clone was seen more than once but under ten times. The gene calls are TRBV2 and TRBJ1-1; perhaps TRBD1 as D (6 bases). The germline gives CDR1 SNHLY, CDR2 FYNNEI. Trimming pared 6 bases from V and 2 bases from J, leaving 10 bases between. The CDR3 sequence is 13 residues long. CDR3 nucleotide sequence: TGTGCCAGCAGACGGGACACCAACACTGAAGCTTTCTTT. Its protein is CASRRDTNTEAFF.

In regard to this clone: The same CDR3 is also encoded by other DNA sequences in this sample. The rearrangement links TRBV7-3 to TRBJ1-2; D possibly corresponds to TRBD1 (5 bases). The germline V gene encodes CDR1 SGHTA and CDR2 FQGTGA. The CDR3 contains 14 residues. V was cut by 5 bases and J by 5 bases, with 15 bases left in between. The CDR3 DNA reads TGTGCCAGCAGCCCGACCGGGGGGAGGTATGGCTACACCTTC. Translation gives CASSPTGGRYGYTF.

The V and J genes are TRBV6-5 and TRBJ2-2; 13 bases align to TRBD2. Germline V gene sequence: CDR1 MNHEY, CDR2 SVGAGI. V lost 1 base, J lost 9 bases, and 5 bases stayed unmatched. The CDR3 length is 16 residues. The CDR3 DNA sequence: TGTGCCAGCAGTTACTTACTAGCGGGAGGGCCGCGGGAGCTGTTTTTT. This codes for CASSYLLAGGPRELFF.

This clone was picked up a small number of times. This chain connects TRBV5-1 to TRBJ1-2; maybe TRBD1 (5 bases). This CDR3 is built from 14 residues. Trimming removed 1 base from V and 8 bases from J, with 15 bases in between. CDR1 is SGHRS and CDR2 is YFSETQ in the germline V gene. The CDR3 protein is CASSLRSGLDGYTF. In nucleotides, the CDR3 is TGCGCCAGCAGCTTGCGTTCAGGGCTAGACGGCTACACCTTC. Full variable domain (remainder filled in from reference TRBV5-1 and TRBJ1-2): KAGVTQTPRYLIKTRGQQVTLSCSPISGHRSVSWYQQTPGQGLQFLFEYFSETQRNKGNFPGRFSGRQFSNSRSEMNVSTLELGDSALYLCASSLRSGLDGYTFGSGTRLTVV.

This chain links TRBV7-9 with TRBJ1-5; D possibly corresponds to TRBD1 (6 bases). Germline values: CDR1 SEHNR, CDR2 FQNEAQ (reference sequence). The CDR3 contains 13 residues. V was trimmed by 5 bases and J by 5 bases, leaving 10 bases between them. The CDR3 DNA is TGTGCCAGCAGCGCAGACAGGTATCAGCCCCAGCATTTT. Residues: CASSADRYQPQHF.

The V and J genes are TRBV5-1 and TRBJ2-1, with 11 nucleotides matching TRBD2. V shed 2 bases and J 5 bases; nucleotides not matched to a gene: 6. The CDR3 covers 16 residues. Germline CDR1 and CDR2: SGHRS and YFSETQ. CDR3 residues: CASSFHLAGGNNEQFF. In DNA form, the CDR3 reads TGCGCCAGCAGCTTCCACCTAGCGGGGGGTAACAATGAGCAGTTCTTC. The full variable domain, rest sourced from reference TRBV5-1 and TRBJ2-1, is KAGVTQTPRYLIKTRGQQVTLSCSPISGHRSVSWYQQTPGQGLQFLFEYFSETQRNKGNFPGRFSGRQFSNSRSEMNVSTLELGDSALYLCASSFHLAGGNNEQFFGPGTRLTVL.

The V call is TRBV5-1, the J call TRBJ2-3, with D perhaps matching TRBD2 (6 bases). Germline V gives CDR1 SGHRS, CDR2 YFSETQ. The CDR3 extends over 13 amino acids. Between the trimmed V and J ends, which lost 4 bases and 6 bases, there was a span of 12 bases. As DNA, the CDR3 is TGCGCCAGCAGCCGGGACTGGTTCGATACGCAGTATTTT. This translates into CASSRDWFDTQYF.

The rearrangement uses TRBV7-9 and TRBJ2-1; 8 positions match TRBD2. V shed 8 bases and J 8 bases; nucleotides not matched to a gene: 8. Germline V gene sequence: CDR1 SEHNR, CDR2 FQNEAQ (reference sequence). The CDR3 consists of 13 residues. CDR3: CASGLAGIDEQFF. CDR3 coding DNA: TGTGCCAGCGGTCTAGCGGGTATAGATGAGCAGTTCTTC.

The rearrangement uses TRBV28 and TRBJ1-4; 8 bases agree with TRBD1. V lost 6 bases, J lost 8 bases, and 11 bases stayed unmatched. The CDR3 has 15 amino acids. Germline CDR1 MDHEN, CDR2 SYDVKM. Written as DNA, the CDR3 is TGTGCCAGCAGAGGCCGACAGGGGTCGGGGGAAAAACTGTTTTTT. Amino acid sequence: CASRGRQGSGEKLFF.

The chain carries TRBV6-5 and TRBJ2-7, with a possible D match to TRBD1 (6 bases). Trimming cost V 5 bases and J 2 bases, with 10 bases left between them. CDR1 MNHEY and CDR2 SVGAGI come from the germline V gene. The CDR3 is made up of 13 amino acids. The chain's CDR3 is CASSRTATYEQYF. As DNA, the CDR3 is TGTGCCAGCAGTCGGACAGCCACCTACGAGCAGTACTTC.

The chain recombines TRBV7-3 with TRBJ1-1; possible D gene TRBD1, 6 bases. V was shortened by 6 bases and J by 0 bases, with 17 bases between the two germline ends. Germline V gives CDR1 SGHTA, CDR2 FQGTGA. The CDR3 loop spans 16 amino acids. CDR3 in DNA: TGTGCCAGCAGGTGGCTTCCGGGACAAGTGAACACTGAAGCTTTCTTT. Translation: CASRWLPGQVNTEAFF.

The CDR3 nucleotides read TGTGCCGCAAAGCGAGGGCAGGGGGACTCATCGGGAAACACCATATATTTT. Amino acids: CAAKRGQGDSSGNTIYF. This chain uses TRBV10-3 with TRBJ1-3, with TRBD1 matching 7 bases. There are 17 residues in the CDR3. V shed 11 bases, J shed 4 bases, and the junction held 20 bases outside the gene matches. Germline V lookup: CDR1 ENHRY, CDR2 SYGVKD.

There are a few counts of this clone. This sequence joins TRBV30 and TRBJ1-1; D is undetermined. Germline CDR1 is GTSNPN and CDR2 is SVGIG (reference sequence). The CDR3 contains 12 residues. The ends were cut back, 2 bases at V and 4 bases at J, with 8 bases in the middle. In DNA, the CDR3 is TGTGCCTGGAGTAACGGGGTCACTGAAGCTTTCTTT. This gives the protein CAWSNGVTEAFF.

A note on this clone: The germline gene is not matched at one end of the junction; a read error may be the cause. Other DNA variants within this sample encode the same CDR3. The chain carries TRBV10-3 and TRBJ1-1; D perhaps matches TRBD1 (5 bases). From germline, CDR1 is ENHRY and CDR2 SYGVKD. This CDR3 is 16 amino acids long. The CDR3 sequence is CATNEAGGVSSTEAFF. The CDR3 DNA is TGTGCCACTAACGAGGCCGGGGGGGTTTCCTCCACTGAAGCTTTCTTC.

V is TRBV18 and J is TRBJ1-1; TRBD1 agrees at 8 bases. With 3 bases clipped from V and 4 bases from J, the junction kept 4 bases outside the gene matches. Germline V lookup: CDR1 KGHSH, CDR2 LQKENI. The CDR3 sequence is 14 residues long. In DNA form, the CDR3 reads TGTGCCAGCTCACCCCAGGGGGCGGGCACTGAAGCTTTCTTT. It translates to CASSPQGAGTEAFF.

The DNA for the CDR3 is TGTGCCAGCAGCTACCCCTCGGCGGCGAGGGCGAGCGGCTACACCTTC. Amino acid sequence: CASSYPSAARASGYTF. The chain recombines TRBV7-9 with TRBJ1-2, with D uncertain. Germline V lookup: CDR1 SEHNR, CDR2 FQNEAQ (reference sequence). V was pared by 4 bases and J by 8 bases, with 23 bases between. The CDR3 contains 16 residues.

The chain joins TRBV15 to TRBJ2-3; weak D call: TRBD2 (5 bases). CDR3 length: 16 amino acids. Germline V gene data show CDR1 as LNHNV and CDR2 as YYDKDF (reference sequence). Deletions cut 0 bases from V and 2 bases from J, with 12 bases between. The CDR3, as DNA: TGTGCCACCAGCAGAGATAGGCGACTAATCACAGATACGCAGTATTTT. This sequence encodes CATSRDRRLITDTQYF.

This clone has just one count. The chain is built from TRBV6-5 and TRBJ1-1, with TRBD1 matching 7 bases. Germline V gene sequence: CDR1 MNHEY, CDR2 SVGAGI. The J segment lost 7 bases and the V segment lost 5 bases, leaving 10 bases of the junction unmatched. This CDR3 comprises 14 residues. The CDR3 nucleotides are TGTGCCAGCAGTCAGACAGGGCGTATTGGTGAAGCTTTCTTT. It encodes CASSQTGRIGEAFF.

The V gene is TRBV7-9, the J gene TRBJ2-7; 7 bases line up with TRBD1. Trimming cost V 4 bases and J 3 bases; bases outside gene matches: 9. Germline CDR1 SEHNR, CDR2 FQNEAQ (reference sequence). The CDR3 covers 15 residues. The chain's CDR3 is CASSSQQGFNYEQYF. Written as DNA, the CDR3 is TGTGCCAGCAGCTCCCAACAGGGGTTTAACTACGAGCAGTACTTC.

The chain couples TRBV7-8 to TRBJ2-1; D not resolved. The CDR3 extends over 14 amino acids. The germline CDR1 and CDR2 sequences are SGHVS and FQNEAQ. V dropped 4 bases and J dropped 4 bases, with 11 bases sitting between them. In DNA form, the CDR3 reads TGTGCCAGCAGCTCAAGTGAGCTGTACAATGAGCAGTTCTTC. Residues: CASSSSELYNEQFF.